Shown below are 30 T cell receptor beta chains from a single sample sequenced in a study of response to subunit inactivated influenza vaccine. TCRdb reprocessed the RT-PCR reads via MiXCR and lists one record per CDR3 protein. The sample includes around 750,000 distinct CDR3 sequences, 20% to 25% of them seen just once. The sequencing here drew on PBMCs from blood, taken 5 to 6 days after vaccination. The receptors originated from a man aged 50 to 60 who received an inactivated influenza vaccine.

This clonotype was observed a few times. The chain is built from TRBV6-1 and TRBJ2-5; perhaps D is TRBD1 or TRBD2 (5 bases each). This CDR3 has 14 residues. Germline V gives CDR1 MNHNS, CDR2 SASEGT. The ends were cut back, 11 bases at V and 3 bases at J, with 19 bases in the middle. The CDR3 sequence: CAAKRDPGEETQYF. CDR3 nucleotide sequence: TGTGCCGCAAAACGGGACCCTGGGGAAGAGACCCAGTACTTC.

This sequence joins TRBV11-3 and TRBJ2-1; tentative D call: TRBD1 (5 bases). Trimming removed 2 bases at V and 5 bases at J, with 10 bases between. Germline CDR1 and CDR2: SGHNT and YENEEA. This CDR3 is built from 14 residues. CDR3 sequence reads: CASSLQGRDNEQFF. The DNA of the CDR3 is TGTGCCAGCAGCTTACAGGGAAGGGACAATGAGCAGTTCTTC.

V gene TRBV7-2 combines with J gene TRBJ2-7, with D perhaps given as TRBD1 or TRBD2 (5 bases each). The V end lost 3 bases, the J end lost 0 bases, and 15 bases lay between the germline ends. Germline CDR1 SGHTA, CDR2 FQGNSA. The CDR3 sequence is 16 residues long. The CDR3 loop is CASSFQPGRPSYEQYF. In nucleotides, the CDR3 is TGTGCCAGCAGCTTTCAACCGGGACGCCCCTCCTACGAGCAGTACTTC.

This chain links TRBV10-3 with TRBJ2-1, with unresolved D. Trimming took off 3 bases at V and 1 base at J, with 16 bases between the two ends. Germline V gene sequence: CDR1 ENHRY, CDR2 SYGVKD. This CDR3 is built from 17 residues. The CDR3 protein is CAISDNARRPSYNEQFF. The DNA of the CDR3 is TGTGCCATCAGTGACAACGCTCGGCGCCCGTCCTACAATGAGCAGTTCTTC.

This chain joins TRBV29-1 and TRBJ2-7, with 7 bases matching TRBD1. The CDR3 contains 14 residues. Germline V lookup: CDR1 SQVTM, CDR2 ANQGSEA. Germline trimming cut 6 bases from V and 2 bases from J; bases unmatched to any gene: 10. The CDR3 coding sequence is TGCAGCGTCCGCGAGGGGACAGTTCCCTACGAGCAGTACTTC. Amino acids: CSVREGTVPYEQYF.

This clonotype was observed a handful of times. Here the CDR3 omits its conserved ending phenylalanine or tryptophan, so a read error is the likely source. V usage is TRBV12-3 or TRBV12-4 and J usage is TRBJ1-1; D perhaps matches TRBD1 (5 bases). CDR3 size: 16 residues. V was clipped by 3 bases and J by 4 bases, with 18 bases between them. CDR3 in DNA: TGTGCCAGCAGTTTTGGGACGACTTACGGGGGCACTGAAGCTTTCCTT. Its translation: CASSFGTTYGGTEAFL.

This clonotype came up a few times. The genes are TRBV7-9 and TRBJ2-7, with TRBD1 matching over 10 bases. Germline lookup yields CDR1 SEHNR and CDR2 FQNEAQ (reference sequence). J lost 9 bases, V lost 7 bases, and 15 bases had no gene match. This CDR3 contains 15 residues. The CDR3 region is CASTDSGTGDKVQYF. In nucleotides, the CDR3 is TGTGCCAGCACCGATTCCGGGACAGGGGACAAAGTGCAGTACTTC. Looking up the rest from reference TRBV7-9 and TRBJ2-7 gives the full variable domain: DTGVSQNPRHKITKRGQNVTFRCDPISEHNRLYWYRQTLGQGPEFLTYFQNEAQLEKSRLLSDRFSAERPKGSFSTLEIQRTEQGDSAMYLCASTDSGTGDKVQYFGPGTRLTVT.

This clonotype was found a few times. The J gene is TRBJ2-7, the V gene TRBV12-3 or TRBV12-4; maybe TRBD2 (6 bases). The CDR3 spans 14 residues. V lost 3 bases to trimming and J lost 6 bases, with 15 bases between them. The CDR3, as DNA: TGTGCCAGCAGTTTGTCTGGGACTCTCTCCGAGCAGTACTTC. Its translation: CASSLSGTLSEQYF.

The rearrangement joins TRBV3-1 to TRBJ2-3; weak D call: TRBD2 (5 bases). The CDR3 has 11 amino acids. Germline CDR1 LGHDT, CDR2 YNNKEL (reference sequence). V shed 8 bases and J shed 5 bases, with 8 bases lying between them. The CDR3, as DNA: TGTGCCAGCCGTGCGGGAGATACGCAGTATTTT. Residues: CASRAGDTQYF.

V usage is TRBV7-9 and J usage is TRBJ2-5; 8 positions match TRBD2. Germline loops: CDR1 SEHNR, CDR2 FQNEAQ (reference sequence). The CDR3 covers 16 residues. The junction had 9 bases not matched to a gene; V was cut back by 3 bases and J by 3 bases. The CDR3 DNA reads TGTGCCAGCAGCTTTTCAGCGGGGGTGGGTGAAGAGACCCAGTACTTC. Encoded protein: CASSFSAGVGEETQYF.

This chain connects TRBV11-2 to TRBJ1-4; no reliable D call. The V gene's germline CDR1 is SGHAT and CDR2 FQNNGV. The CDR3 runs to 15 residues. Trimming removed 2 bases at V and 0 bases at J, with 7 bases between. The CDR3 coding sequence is TGTGCCAGCAGCTTAATGGGAGCAACTAATGAAAAACTGTTTTTT. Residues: CASSLMGATNEKLFF.

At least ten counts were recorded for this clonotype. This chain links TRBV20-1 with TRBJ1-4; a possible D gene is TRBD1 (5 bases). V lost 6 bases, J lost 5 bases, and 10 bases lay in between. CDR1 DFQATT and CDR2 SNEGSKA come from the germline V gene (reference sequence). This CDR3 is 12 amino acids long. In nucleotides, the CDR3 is TGCAGTGCCCAGGGAGAAAATGAAAAACTGTTTTTT. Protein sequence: CSAQGENEKLFF.

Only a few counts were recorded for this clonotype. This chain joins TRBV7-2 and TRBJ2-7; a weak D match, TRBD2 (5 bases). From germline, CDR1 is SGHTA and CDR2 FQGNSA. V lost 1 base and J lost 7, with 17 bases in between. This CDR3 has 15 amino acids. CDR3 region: CASSLGDIGSGEQYF. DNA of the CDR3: TGTGCCAGCAGCTTAGGAGACATCGGATCGGGGGAGCAGTACTTC.

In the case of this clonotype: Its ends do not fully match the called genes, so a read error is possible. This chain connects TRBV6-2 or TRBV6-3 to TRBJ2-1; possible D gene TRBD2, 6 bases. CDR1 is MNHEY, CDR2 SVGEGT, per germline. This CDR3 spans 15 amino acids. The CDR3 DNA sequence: TGTGCCAGCAGTAAGGCCGGGAGCACATACAATGAGCAGTGCTTC. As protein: CASSKAGSTYNEQCF.

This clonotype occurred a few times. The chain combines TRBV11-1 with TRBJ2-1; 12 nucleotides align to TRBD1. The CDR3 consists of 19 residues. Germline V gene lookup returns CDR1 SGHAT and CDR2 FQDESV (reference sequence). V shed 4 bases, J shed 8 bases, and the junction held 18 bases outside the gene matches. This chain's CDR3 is CASSSTQRGQGAREDEQFF. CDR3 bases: TGTGCCAGCAGCTCGACCCAAAGGGGACAGGGGGCGCGAGAGGATGAGCAGTTCTTC.

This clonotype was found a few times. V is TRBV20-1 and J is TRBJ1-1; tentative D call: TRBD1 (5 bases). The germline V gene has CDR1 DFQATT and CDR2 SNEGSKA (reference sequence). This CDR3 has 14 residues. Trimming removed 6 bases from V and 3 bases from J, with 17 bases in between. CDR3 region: CSASGLGAYTEAFF. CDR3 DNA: TGCAGTGCCTCAGGGCTAGGAGCGTACACTGAAGCTTTCTTT.

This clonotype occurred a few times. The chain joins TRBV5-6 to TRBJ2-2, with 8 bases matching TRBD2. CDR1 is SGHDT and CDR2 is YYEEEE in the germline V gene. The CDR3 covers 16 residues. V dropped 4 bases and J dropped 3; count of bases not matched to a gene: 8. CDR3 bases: TGTGCCAGCAGCCTCCTGGGAGCGGGGGACACCGGGGAGCTGTTTTTT. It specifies CASSLLGAGDTGELFF.

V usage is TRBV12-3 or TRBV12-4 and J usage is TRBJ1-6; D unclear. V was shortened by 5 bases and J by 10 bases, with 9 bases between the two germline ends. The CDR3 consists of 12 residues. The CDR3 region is CASSHHGSPLHF. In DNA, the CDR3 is TGTGCCAGCAGTCACCATGGGTCACCCCTCCACTTT.

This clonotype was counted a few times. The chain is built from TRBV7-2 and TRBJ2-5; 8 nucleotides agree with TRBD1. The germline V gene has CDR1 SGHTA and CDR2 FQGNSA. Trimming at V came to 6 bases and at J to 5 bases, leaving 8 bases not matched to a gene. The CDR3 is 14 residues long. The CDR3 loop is CASSPQGARETQYF. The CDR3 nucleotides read TGTGCCAGCAGTCCTCAGGGGGCCCGGGAGACCCAGTACTTC.

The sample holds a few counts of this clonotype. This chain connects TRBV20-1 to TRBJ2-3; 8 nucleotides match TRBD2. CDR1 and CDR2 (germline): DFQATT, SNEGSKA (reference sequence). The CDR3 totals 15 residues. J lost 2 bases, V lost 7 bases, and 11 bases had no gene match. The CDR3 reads CSVSGSGAYTDTQYF. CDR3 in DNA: TGCAGTGTCAGCGGTAGCGGGGCTTACACAGATACGCAGTATTTT.

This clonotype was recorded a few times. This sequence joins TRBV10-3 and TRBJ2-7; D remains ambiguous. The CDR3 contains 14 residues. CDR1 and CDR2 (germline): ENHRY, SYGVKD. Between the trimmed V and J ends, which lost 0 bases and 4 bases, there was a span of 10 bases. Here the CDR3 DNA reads TGTGCCATCAGTGAGTCCAGTGGAATATACGAGCAGTACTTC. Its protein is CAISESSGIYEQYF.

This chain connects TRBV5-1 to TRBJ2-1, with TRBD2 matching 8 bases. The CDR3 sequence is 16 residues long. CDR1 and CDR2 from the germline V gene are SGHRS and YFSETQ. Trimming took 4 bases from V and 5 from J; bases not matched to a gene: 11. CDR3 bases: TGCGCCAGCAGCCCCCGTTTACGGGGGGGTAACAATGAGCAGTTCTTC. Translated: CASSPRLRGGNNEQFF.

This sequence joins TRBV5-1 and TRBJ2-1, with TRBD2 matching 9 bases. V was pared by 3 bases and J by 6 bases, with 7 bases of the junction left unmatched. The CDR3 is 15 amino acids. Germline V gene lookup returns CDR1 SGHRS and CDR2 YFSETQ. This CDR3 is CASSWVAGAFNEQFF. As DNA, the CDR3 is TGCGCCAGCAGCTGGGTAGCGGGAGCCTTCAATGAGCAGTTCTTC.

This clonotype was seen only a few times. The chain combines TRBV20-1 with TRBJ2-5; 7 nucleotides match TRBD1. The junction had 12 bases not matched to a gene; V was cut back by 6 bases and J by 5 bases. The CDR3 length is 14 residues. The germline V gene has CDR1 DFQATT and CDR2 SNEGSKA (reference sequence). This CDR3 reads CSAPRQGLKETQYF. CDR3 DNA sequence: TGCAGTGCCCCGAGACAGGGTTTGAAGGAGACCCAGTACTTC.

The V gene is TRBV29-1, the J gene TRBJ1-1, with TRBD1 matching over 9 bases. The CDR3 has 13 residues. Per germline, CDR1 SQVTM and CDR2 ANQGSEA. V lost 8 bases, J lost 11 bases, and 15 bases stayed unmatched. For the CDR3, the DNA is TGCAGCACCTACACAGGGGGCTCTGGTTTCGCTTTCTTT. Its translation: CSTYTGGSGFAFF. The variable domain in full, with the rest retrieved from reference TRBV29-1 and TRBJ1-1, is SAVISQKPSRDICQRGTSLTIQCQVDSQVTMMFWYRQQPGQSLTLIATANQGSEATYESGFVIDKFPISRPNLTFSTLTVSNMSPEDSSIYLCSTYTGGSGFAFFGQGTRLTVV.

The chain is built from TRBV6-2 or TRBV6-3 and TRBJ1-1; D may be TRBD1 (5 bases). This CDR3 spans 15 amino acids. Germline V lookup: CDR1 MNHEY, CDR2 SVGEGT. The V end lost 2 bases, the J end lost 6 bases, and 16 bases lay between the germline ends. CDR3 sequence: CASSYLVRGTPEAFF. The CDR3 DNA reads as TGTGCCAGCAGTTACCTGGTACGGGGGACCCCTGAAGCTTTCTTT.

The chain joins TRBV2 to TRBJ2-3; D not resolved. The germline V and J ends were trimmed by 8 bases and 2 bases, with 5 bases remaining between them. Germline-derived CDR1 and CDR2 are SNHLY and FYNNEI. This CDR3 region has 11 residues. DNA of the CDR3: TGTGCCAGCCGCCCCACAGATACGCAGTATTTT. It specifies CASRPTDTQYF.

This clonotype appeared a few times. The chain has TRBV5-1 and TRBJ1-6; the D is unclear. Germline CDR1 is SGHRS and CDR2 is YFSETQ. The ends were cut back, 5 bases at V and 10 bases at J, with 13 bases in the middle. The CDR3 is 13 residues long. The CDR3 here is CASSKDTGSPLHF. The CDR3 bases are TGCGCCAGCAGTAAAGATACGGGATCACCCCTCCACTTT.

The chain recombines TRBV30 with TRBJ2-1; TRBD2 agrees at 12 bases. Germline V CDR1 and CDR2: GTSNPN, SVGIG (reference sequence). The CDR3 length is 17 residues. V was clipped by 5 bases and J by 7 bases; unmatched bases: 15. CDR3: CAWLRRTSGALRNEQFF. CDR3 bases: TGTGCCTGGCTTAGACGGACTAGCGGGGCCTTAAGGAATGAGCAGTTCTTC.

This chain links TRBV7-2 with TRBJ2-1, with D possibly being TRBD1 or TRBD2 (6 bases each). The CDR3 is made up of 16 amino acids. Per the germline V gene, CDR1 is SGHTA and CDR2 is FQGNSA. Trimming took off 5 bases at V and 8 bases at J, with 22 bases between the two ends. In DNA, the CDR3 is TGTGCCAGCAGCACCTTACGCTTACAGGGAGGCGATGAGCAGTTCTTC. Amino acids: CASSTLRLQGGDEQFF.